The sequence of this TCR beta chain was determined in a study of T cells in localized non-small cell lung cancer. Profiling relied on immunoSEQ multiplex PCR, and the TCRdb table lists in-frame clones only, not all of them. The sample contains roughly 30,000 clones, 91% of which appear only once. Trimming stripped 1 base from V and 5 bases from J, with 18 bases between. Germline values: CDR1 LNHDA, CDR2 SQIVND (reference sequence). The CDR3 extends over 16 amino acids. The material was peripheral blood, obtained before any cancer treatment. This chain connects TRBV19 to TRBJ2-7; maybe TRBD2 (5 bases). The receptor was derived from a female donor at least 60 years old with stage I lung adenocarcinoma. The CDR3 DNA sequence: TGTGCCAGTAGTATAGGCTCGGCCCGAGGGCTCCACGAGCAGTACTTC. This codes for CASSIGSARGLHEQYF. The entire variable domain, with the rest obtained from reference TRBV19 and TRBJ2-7, is as follows: DGGITQSPKYLFRKEGQNVTLSCEQNLNHDAMYWYRQDPGQGLRLIYYSQIVNDFQKGDIAEGYSVSREKKESFPLTVTSAQKNPTAFYLCASSIGSARGLHEQYFGPGTRLTVT.